The clone carrying this T cell receptor beta chain has at least ten counts. The antigen remains unidentified. These data originate in a study of early T cells in non-severe SARS-CoV-2 infection. Study-wide background: Sequencing of bulk RNA from unsorted whole blood was done, without chain pairing. Study-wide points: Private and CD4 specificities were missed by VDJdb matching, which favored anti-spike CD8 responses.

The CDR3 contains 13 residues. Germline V gene data show CDR1 as SEHNR and CDR2 as FQNEAQ (reference sequence). V was trimmed by 4 bases and J by 3 bases, leaving 9 bases between them. The TCR library protocol was used to attach unique molecular identifiers. These identifiers were attached to individual cDNA molecules. One entry per CDR3 protein, called by TCRdb with MiXCR from the 5' RACE reads. The table has about 53,000 distinct CDR3 sequences, about 12% seen once; the top ten hold 2.5%. This specimen was whole blood, taken at baseline. The source of this sequence is an adult who was a healthcare worker with PCR-confirmed SARS-CoV-2 infection or an uninfected control (not recorded which). The rearrangement links TRBV7-9 to TRBJ1-2, with D possibly being TRBD1 (6 bases). The CDR3 region has the DNA TGTGCCAGCAGCTCCGGACAGTACTATGGCTACACCTTC. Encoded protein: CASSSGQYYGYTF.